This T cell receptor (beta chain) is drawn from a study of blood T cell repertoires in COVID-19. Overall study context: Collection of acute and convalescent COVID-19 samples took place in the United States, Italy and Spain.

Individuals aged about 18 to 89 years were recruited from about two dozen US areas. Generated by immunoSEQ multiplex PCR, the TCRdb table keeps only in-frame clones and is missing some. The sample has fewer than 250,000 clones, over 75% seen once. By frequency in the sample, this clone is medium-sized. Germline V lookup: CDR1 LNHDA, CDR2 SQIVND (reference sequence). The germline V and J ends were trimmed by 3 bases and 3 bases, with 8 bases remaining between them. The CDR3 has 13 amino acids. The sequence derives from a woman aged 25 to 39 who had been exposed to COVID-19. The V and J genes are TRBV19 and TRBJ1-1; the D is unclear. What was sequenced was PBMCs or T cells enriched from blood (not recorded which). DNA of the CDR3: TGTGCCAGTAGTATCGACGGGGACACTGAAGCTTTCTTT. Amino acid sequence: CASSIDGDTEAFF. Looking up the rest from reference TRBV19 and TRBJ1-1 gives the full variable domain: DGGITQSPKYLFRKEGQNVTLSCEQNLNHDAMYWYRQDPGQGLRLIYYSQIVNDFQKGDIAEGYSVSREKKESFPLTVTSAQKNPTAFYLCASSIDGDTEAFFGQGTRLTVV.